The rows below give T cell receptor beta chains drawn from one sample of a study of blood T cell repertoires in COVID-19. The assay was immunoSEQ multiplex PCR, and TCRdb's table has in-frame clones only and misses some. The sample consists of around 380,000 clones, more than 75% of them appearing once. Source material: peripheral blood. The receptors shown here come from a human donor with acute or convalescent COVID-19. The donor label of this sample is uncertain. Both conserved end residues are part of each CDR3. Fields, in order: CDR3 length, D gene, J gene, clone size, V gene, CDR3 protein, CDR3 DNA. D genes are given only for firm matches. Only some rows state a clone size, as once, few, many or a class for expanded clones.

CDR3 length: 19; D gene: NA; J gene: TRBJ2-3; clone size: NA; V gene: TRBV5-1; CDR3 protein: CASSYDRGRTSGLTDTQYF; CDR3 DNA: TGCGCCAGCAGCTACGACAGGGGGCGGACTAGCGGGTTAACAGATACGCAGTATTTT
CDR3 length: 16; D gene: TRBD1; J gene: TRBJ1-3; clone size: once; V gene: TRBV5-5; CDR3 protein: CASSLVPTGGANTIYF; CDR3 DNA: TGTGCCAGCAGCTTGGTCCCGACAGGGGGCGCGAACACCATATATTTT
CDR3 length: 13; D gene: TRBD1; J gene: TRBJ2-6; clone size: NA; V gene: TRBV7-2; CDR3 protein: CASSTGQGWVLTF; CDR3 DNA: TGTGCCAGCAGCACGGGACAGGGTTGGGTCCTGACTTTC
CDR3 length: 13; D gene: NA; J gene: TRBJ2-5; clone size: NA; V gene: TRBV6-5; CDR3 protein: CARREDNQETQYF; CDR3 DNA: TGTGCCAGAAGGGAGGATAACCAAGAGACCCAGTACTTC
CDR3 length: 15; D gene: NA; J gene: TRBJ1-1; clone size: NA; V gene: TRBV3-1/TRBV3-2; CDR3 protein: CASSQGQVQNTEAFF; CDR3 DNA: TGTGCCAGCAGCCAAGGCCAGGTTCAGAACACTGAAGCTTTCTTT
CDR3 length: 17; D gene: TRBD2; J gene: TRBJ2-1; clone size: NA; V gene: TRBV14; CDR3 protein: CASSQGISSGGYNEQFF; CDR3 DNA: TGTGCCAGCAGCCAAGGTATCTCTAGCGGGGGCTACAATGAGCAGTTCTTC
CDR3 length: 15; D gene: TRBD1; J gene: TRBJ1-4; clone size: NA; V gene: TRBV3-1/TRBV3-2; CDR3 protein: CASSLTGGANEKLFF; CDR3 DNA: TGTGCCAGCAGCCTCACAGGGGGTGCCAATGAAAAACTGTTTTTT
CDR3 length: 15; D gene: NA; J gene: TRBJ2-1; clone size: NA; V gene: TRBV6-5; CDR3 protein: CASSYGSFSYNEQFF; CDR3 DNA: TGTGCCAGCAGTTATGGCTCCTTCTCCTACAATGAGCAGTTCTTC
CDR3 length: 14; D gene: NA; J gene: TRBJ2-7; clone size: NA; V gene: TRBV10-3; CDR3 protein: CAISEGRTYYEQYF; CDR3 DNA: TGTGCCATCAGTGAGGGGCGAACGTACTACGAGCAGTACTTC
CDR3 length: 15; D gene: NA; J gene: TRBJ2-3; clone size: NA; V gene: TRBV18; CDR3 protein: CASSPSLTRTDTQYF; CDR3 DNA: TGTGCCAGCTCACCGTCACTTACTCGCACAGATACGCAGTATTTT
CDR3 length: 14; D gene: TRBD1; J gene: TRBJ2-7; clone size: NA; V gene: TRBV10-3; CDR3 protein: CAISDGTGLYEQYF; CDR3 DNA: TGTGCCATCAGTGATGGGACAGGGCTCTACGAGCAGTACTTC
CDR3 length: 14; D gene: TRBD1; J gene: TRBJ1-5; clone size: NA; V gene: TRBV6-5; CDR3 protein: CASSLGQFNQPQHF; CDR3 DNA: TGTGCCAGCAGTTTGGGACAGTTCAATCAGCCCCAGCATTTT
CDR3 length: 19; D gene: NA; J gene: TRBJ2-3; clone size: NA; V gene: TRBV5-3; CDR3 protein: CARSLEVLEPPGLTDTQYF; CDR3 DNA: TGTGCCAGAAGCCTAGAAGTATTGGAACCCCCTGGATTGACAGATACGCAGTATTTT
CDR3 length: 13; D gene: NA; J gene: TRBJ1-2; clone size: NA; V gene: TRBV3-1/TRBV3-2; CDR3 protein: CASSQDPRVGYTF; CDR3 DNA: TGTGCCAGCAGCCAAGATCCCCGGGTGGGCTACACCTTC
CDR3 length: 15; D gene: TRBD2; J gene: TRBJ2-2; clone size: NA; V gene: TRBV3-1/TRBV3-2; CDR3 protein: CASSLGGVNTGELFF; CDR3 DNA: TGTGCCAGCAGCCTCGGGGGGGTGAACACCGGGGAGCTGTTTTTT
CDR3 length: 16; D gene: TRBD2; J gene: TRBJ2-1; clone size: once; V gene: TRBV28; CDR3 protein: CASSLLGEGLGNEQFF; CDR3 DNA: TGTGCCAGCAGTTTACTCGGGGAGGGCCTCGGCAATGAGCAGTTCTTC
CDR3 length: 15; D gene: NA; J gene: TRBJ1-1; clone size: NA; V gene: TRBV3-1/TRBV3-2; CDR3 protein: CASSHGTIMNTEAFF; CDR3 DNA: TGTGCCAGCAGCCATGGGACAATTATGAACACTGAAGCTTTCTTT
CDR3 length: 13; D gene: NA; J gene: TRBJ1-1; clone size: NA; V gene: TRBV21-1; CDR3 protein: CASSKGGGTEAFF; CDR3 DNA: TGTGCCAGCAGCAAAGGGGGGGGAACTGAAGCTTTCTTT
CDR3 length: 13; D gene: TRBD1; J gene: TRBJ1-2; clone size: NA; V gene: TRBV27; CDR3 protein: CASRPTGGHGYTF; CDR3 DNA: TGTGCCAGCAGACCGACAGGGGGGCATGGCTACACCTTC
CDR3 length: 18; D gene: NA; J gene: TRBJ2-1; clone size: NA; V gene: TRBV2; CDR3 protein: CASSEDTLPRSSYNEQFF; CDR3 DNA: TGTGCCAGCAGTGAAGACACCCTTCCCCGCAGCTCCTACAATGAGCAGTTCTTC
CDR3 length: 16; D gene: TRBD2; J gene: TRBJ2-2; clone size: NA; V gene: TRBV2; CDR3 protein: CASSGSGSLHTGELFF; CDR3 DNA: TGTGCCAGCAGTGGAAGCGGGAGCCTCCACACCGGGGAGCTGTTTTTT
CDR3 length: 13; D gene: NA; J gene: TRBJ1-2; clone size: few; V gene: TRBV6-5; CDR3 protein: CASSYEGRGGYTF; CDR3 DNA: TGTGCCAGCAGTTACGAGGGGAGGGGTGGCTACACCTTC
CDR3 length: 13; D gene: NA; J gene: TRBJ2-7; clone size: NA; V gene: TRBV4-2; CDR3 protein: CASSQPDGYEQYF; CDR3 DNA: TGTGCCAGCAGCCAACCCGACGGGTACGAGCAGTACTTC
CDR3 length: 13; D gene: NA; J gene: TRBJ1-2; clone size: NA; V gene: TRBV2; CDR3 protein: CASSEARLSGYTF; CDR3 DNA: TGTGCCAGCAGTGAAGCGCGTTTGAGCGGCTACACCTTC
CDR3 length: 14; D gene: TRBD1; J gene: TRBJ2-7; clone size: NA; V gene: TRBV7-9; CDR3 protein: CASSYWDRVAEQYF; CDR3 DNA: TGTGCCAGCAGCTATTGGGACAGGGTAGCCGAGCAGTACTTC
CDR3 length: 15; D gene: NA; J gene: TRBJ1-3; clone size: NA; V gene: TRBV2; CDR3 protein: CASSERGGSGNTIYF; CDR3 DNA: TGTGCCAGCAGTGAACGGGGGGGTTCTGGAAACACCATATATTTT
CDR3 length: 17; D gene: NA; J gene: TRBJ2-4; clone size: once; V gene: TRBV12-5; CDR3 protein: CASGLAQGRAAKNIQYF; CDR3 DNA: TGTGCTAGTGGTTTGGCTCAGGGCAGGGCGGCCAAAAACATTCAGTACTTC
CDR3 length: 17; D gene: TRBD2; J gene: TRBJ2-1; clone size: NA; V gene: TRBV30; CDR3 protein: CAWSRGTSGVGYNEQFF; CDR3 DNA: TGTGCCTGGAGTAGAGGGACTAGCGGGGTCGGCTACAATGAGCAGTTCTTC